The TCR beta chain under discussion was sequenced for a study of regulatory T cells in long-lasting Graves disease. Researchers made TCR beta libraries by using iRepertoire HTBI primers and running Arm-PCR on CDR3 regions. TCRdb re-called the multiplex PCR reads with MiXCR, one entry per CDR3 protein. The sample lists about 420,000 distinct CDR3 sequences; 16% were seen once. Time point described: newly diagnosed GD, antithyroid drugs for less than 3 months. TCR sequences were obtained from RNA taken from PBMCs. The same data also contributed to another study, on T cells in Graves' hyperthyroidism and ophthalmopathy.

The receptor comes from a woman between 18 and 29 years old with Graves disease. Sequencing was performed on peripheral blood mononuclear cells (PBMCs), taken at new diagnosis, from a patient treated with antithyroid drugs.

CDR3 in amino acids: CSVEGYNEQFF. The DNA of the CDR3 is TGCAGCGTTGAAGGATACAATGAGCAGTTCTTC. V usage is TRBV29-1 and J usage is TRBJ2-1; no reliable D call. V shed 1 base and J shed 4 bases, with 2 bases lying between them. The CDR3 is made up of 11 amino acids. Germline lookup yields CDR1 SQVTM and CDR2 ANQGSEA.